This is a list of T cell receptor beta chains from one sample in a study of blood T cell repertoires in COVID-19. Clones were sequenced by immunoSEQ multiplex PCR, and TCRdb holds only the in-frame ones, with some missing. The sample holds about 130,000 clones; more than 80% are singletons and the top ten take less than 3.5%. The sample comprised peripheral blood. The receptors were gathered from a woman of 80 years or more with COVID-19, enrolled during active disease. Each CDR3 is given with its conserved first and last residue. The D gene is left open where the match is weak. Size is stated for part of the rows, as once, few or many counts, or as a class when the clone is expanded.

clone size	D gene	V gene	J gene	CDR3 protein	CDR3 DNA
-	-	TRBV19	TRBJ2-2	CASSLTGVRTGELFF	TGTGCCAGTAGTTTAACGGGAGTACGCACCGGGGAGCTGTTTTTT
few	TRBD2	TRBV28	TRBJ2-3	CASSFQASGSDTQYF	TGTGCCAGCAGTTTTCAGGCTAGCGGGAGTGATACGCAGTATTTT
-	-	TRBV11-2	TRBJ2-7	CASSLDSGTLSYEQYF	TGTGCCAGCAGCTTAGATTCCGGGACACTCTCCTACGAGCAGTACTTC
-	TRBD1	TRBV6-5	TRBJ1-2	CASWTGGASGYTF	TGTGCCAGCTGGACAGGGGGCGCGAGTGGCTACACCTTC
-	-	TRBV5-1	TRBJ1-1	CASSYTGSRLNTEAFF	TGCGCCAGCAGCTACACAGGCAGCCGCTTGAACACTGAAGCTTTCTTT
-	-	TRBV10-3	TRBJ1-3	CAIRGTGGGNTIYF	TGTGCCATCAGAGGAACCGGGGGGGGAAACACCATATATTTT
-	-	TRBV18	TRBJ1-6	CASSTGYGDSPLHF	TGTGCCAGCTCAACAGGGTACGGGGATTCACCCCTCCACTTT
once	TRBD1	TRBV5-1	TRBJ2-2	CASSGTVTAGELFF	TGCGCCAGCAGCGGGACAGTGACAGCCGGGGAGCTGTTTTTT
-	-	TRBV19	TRBJ1-1	CASSPSGVYSTEAFF	TGTGCCAGTAGTCCCTCGGGGGTTTATAGCACTGAAGCTTTCTTT
-	-	TRBV7-9	TRBJ1-1	CASSLIGDSEAFF	TGTGCCAGCAGCTTAATCGGAGACTCTGAAGCTTTCTTT
-	TRBD2	TRBV5-1	TRBJ2-3	CASSGGLAGTDTQYF	TGCGCCAGCAGCGGAGGACTAGCCGGCACAGATACGCAGTATTTT
-	TRBD2	TRBV29-1	TRBJ2-1	CSVDSGRVINEQFF	TGCAGCGTTGACAGCGGGAGGGTCATCAATGAGCAGTTCTTC
-	TRBD2	TRBV3-1/TRBV3-2	TRBJ2-7	CASCKLAGASYEQYF	TGTGCCAGCTGCAAATTAGCGGGTGCCTCCTACGAGCAGTACTTC
-	-	TRBV2	TRBJ1-5	CASSPRRQLGQPQHF	TGTGCCAGCAGCCCGAGGAGGCAGCTTGGGCAGCCCCAGCATTTT
-	-	TRBV5-1	TRBJ2-4	CASSDPQGSGIQYF	TGCGCCAGCAGCGACCCACAGGGATCAGGCATTCAGTACTTC
-	-	TRBV5-1	TRBJ1-3	CASRLQASGNTIYF	TGCGCCAGCAGATTACAGGCTTCTGGAAACACCATATATTTT
-	-	TRBV5-1	TRBJ1-2	CASSSGTNYGYTF	TGCGCCAGCAGCTCGGGGACTAACTATGGCTACACCTTC
few	-	TRBV28	TRBJ2-5	CASSPPRETQYF	TGTGCCAGCAGTCCCCCCCGAGAGACCCAGTACTTC
-	-	TRBV25-1	TRBJ2-7	CASLSVQGQYF	TGTGCCAGCCTATCTGTACAGGGACAGTACTTC